This T cell receptor beta chain was sequenced for a study of blood T cell repertoires in COVID-19. Study details: Nucleic acid was either cDNA or gDNA, and it came from T cells, B-cell-depleted T cells, or PBMCs.

In the original workflow: Reference gene primer amplification yielded estimated nucleated cell counts. The data were produced by immunoSEQ multiplex PCR, yet TCRdb's version contains in-frame clones alone and is incomplete. V and J calls and clone size are those listed in that table; D and trimming were worked out from the DNA. The profile shows about 24,000 clones, around 86% of them singletons. The CDR3 runs to 12 residues. V was shortened by 7 bases and J by 5 bases, with 11 bases between the two germline ends. Germline V gene sequence: CDR1 MNHEY, CDR2 SVGAGI. This clone was recorded once. This chain connects TRBV6-5 to TRBJ1-1, with D possibly being TRBD1 (6 bases). This receptor was obtained from a human donor with active COVID-19. The donor label of this sample is uncertain. The sequencing sample was made of peripheral blood. The chain's CDR3 is CASIPRGTEAFF. In DNA form, the CDR3 reads TGTGCCAGCATTCCAAGGGGGACTGAAGCTTTCTTT.